The 9 T cell receptor beta chains given below trace back to one sample, sequenced in a study of CD8+CD57+ T cells in acquired aplastic anemia. TCR beta VDJ combinations and CDR3 sequences were profiled from genomic DNA. TCRdb passed the reads through MiXCR, listing each CDR3 protein once. The sample consists of around 64,000 distinct CDR3 sequences, about 54% of them appearing once. Sample: sorted CD4+, CD8+, or CD8+CD57+ T cells (not recorded which) from PBMCs. These TCRs come from a human donor in good health, serving as a control.

The chain is built from TRBV2 and TRBJ2-7, with D possibly being TRBD1 (5 bases). Germline assignment: CDR1 SNHLY and CDR2 FYNNEI. The V end lost 8 bases, the J end lost 3 bases, and 11 bases lay between the germline ends. This CDR3 contains 12 residues. DNA for the CDR3: TGTGCCAGCGGGGCAAATCTCTACGAGCAGTACTTC. Translation gives CASGANLYEQYF.

V usage is TRBV19 and J usage is TRBJ2-7; the D is unclear. The CDR3 totals 14 residues. Deletions cut 3 bases from V and 5 bases from J, with 14 bases between. CDR1 LNHDA and CDR2 SQIVND come from the germline V gene (reference sequence). CDR3 DNA: TGTGCCAGTAGTATCGGCATACTGAGCAACGAGCAGTACTTC. Translating it yields CASSIGILSNEQYF.

The rearrangement joins TRBV19 to TRBJ1-6; D is unresolved. V lost 4 bases to trimming and J lost 7 bases, with 11 bases between them. The CDR3 runs to 14 residues. CDR1 and CDR2 from the germline V gene are LNHDA and SQIVND (reference sequence). The CDR3 reads CASSSQAFNSPLHF. CDR3 nucleotide sequence: TGTGCCAGTAGTAGCCAGGCGTTCAATTCACCCCTCCACTTT.

The CDR3 region is CAISEAGTSGSRGEQFF. In DNA, the CDR3 is TGTGCCATCAGTGAGGCCGGGACTAGCGGGAGTAGAGGGGAGCAGTTCTTC. The rearrangement joins TRBV10-3 to TRBJ2-1; 14 bases align to TRBD2. Trimming took 2 bases from V and 10 from J; bases not matched to a gene: 10. The germline V gene has CDR1 ENHRY and CDR2 SYGVKD. The CDR3 has 17 residues.

This clonotype has a count of ten or more. The chain has TRBV14 and TRBJ2-7; D is possibly TRBD1 (6 bases). The CDR3 runs to 20 residues. Trimming cost V 1 base and J 2 bases, with 27 bases left between them. Germline CDR1 is SGHDN and CDR2 is FVKESK. The CDR3 sequence: CASSQGLTGPFLGVPYEQYF. The CDR3 DNA sequence: TGTGCCAGCAGCCAAGGATTGACAGGTCCTTTCCTAGGGGTGCCCTACGAGCAGTACTTC.

A note on this clonotype: One junction end does not reproduce the germline sequence, and a read error may be involved. The chain employs TRBV7-9 and TRBJ1-6; D is unclear. Germline lookup yields CDR1 SEHNR and CDR2 FQNEAQ (reference sequence). CDR3 length: 15 residues. The CDR3 is CAGSLRSVGESPLHF. For the CDR3, the DNA is TGTGCCGGCAGCTTGCGGTCGGTGGGTGAATCACCCCTCCACTTT.

The chain employs TRBV9 and TRBJ1-2; 9 nucleotides agree with TRBD1. The CDR3 is made up of 13 amino acids. CDR1 and CDR2 from the germline V gene are SGDLS and YYNGEE. V gave up 4 bases and J gave up 6 bases; unmatched junction bases: 4. The CDR3 spells CASSSQGAHGYTF. The CDR3 DNA follows: TGTGCCAGCAGCTCACAGGGGGCACATGGCTACACCTTC.

The chain joins TRBV29-1 to TRBJ1-2; a weak D match, TRBD1 (5 bases). This CDR3 region has 13 residues. Germline V lookup: CDR1 SQVTM, CDR2 ANQGSEA. Trimming removed 7 bases from V and 8 bases from J, with 20 bases in between. CDR3 region: CSAEGPGAAGYTF. Written as DNA, the CDR3 is TGCAGCGCTGAGGGACCCGGGGCCGCAGGCTACACCTTC.

The CDR3 here is CASNSSQVTDTQYF. DNA of the CDR3: TGTGCCAGTAATTCATCCCAGGTCACAGATACGCAGTATTTT. The rearrangement joins TRBV19 to TRBJ2-3, with D hard to call. The CDR3 has 14 amino acids. The germline V gene has CDR1 LNHDA and CDR2 SQIVND (reference sequence). Trimming took 7 bases from V and 2 from J, leaving 13 bases between them.